Each of the 16 T cell receptor beta chains below was sequenced from the same sample in a study of cytomegalovirus exposure and HLA in healthy donors. PCR used 60 Vbeta primers and 13 Jbeta primers. Profiled with immunoSEQ multiplex PCR; TCRdb holds only in-frame clones, not every one. The table has about 100,000 clones, roughly 79% seen once; the top ten hold approximately 4.2%. Source material: PBMCs. These receptors originate from a woman aged 70-85 years in good health and CMV-seropositive.

The sample holds one count of this clone. CDR3 in amino acids: CSVAAEETQYF. The CDR3, as DNA: TGCAGTGTAGCTGCGGAGGAGACCCAGTACTTC. The chain uses TRBV20-1 and TRBJ2-5; D is undetermined. The ends were cut back, 7 bases at V and 5 bases at J, with 11 bases in the middle. Germline V gene lookup returns CDR1 DFQATT and CDR2 SNEGSKA (reference sequence). The CDR3 length is 11 residues.

The chain employs TRBV7-3 and TRBJ2-7, with 11 bases fitting TRBD2. The J segment lost 1 base and the V segment lost 5 bases, leaving 4 bases of the junction unmatched. Germline values: CDR1 SGHTA, CDR2 FQGTGA. CDR3 length: 15 residues. The CDR3 DNA follows: TGTGCCAGCAGCCTTACTAGCGGGAGTTCCTACGAGCAGTACTTC. Translated: CASSLTSGSSYEQYF. Full variable domain (missing parts from reference TRBV7-3 and TRBJ2-7): GAGVSQTPSNKVTEKGKYVELRCDPISGHTALYWYRQSLGQGPEFLIYFQGTGAADDSGLPNDRFFAVRPEGSVSTLKIQRTERGDSAVYLCASSLTSGSSYEQYFGPGTRLTVT.

This clone has just one count. As DNA, the CDR3 is TGTGCCAGCAGTGCTAACAGAGTCGAGCAGTACTTC. Translated: CASSANRVEQYF. V gene TRBV6-1 combines with J gene TRBJ2-5; D ambiguous. The J call may be mistaken, given a closer DNA end match to TRBJ2-7. CDR1 is MNHNS and CDR2 is SASEGT in the germline V gene. This CDR3 is built from 12 residues.

The V gene is TRBV7-6, the J gene TRBJ2-1, with 12 bases fitting TRBD2. The germline gives CDR1 SGHVS, CDR2 FNYEAQ. The CDR3 totals 14 residues. Trimming removed 5 bases from V and 6 bases from J; junction bases left unmatched: 2. In DNA form, the CDR3 reads TGTGCCAGCAGCCGGGGACTAGCGGGCAATGAGCAGTTCTTC. Translation: CASSRGLAGNEQFF. Looking up the rest from reference TRBV7-6 and TRBJ2-1 gives the full variable domain: GAGVSQSPRYKVTKRGQDVALRCDPISGHVSLYWYRQALGQGPEFLTYFNYEAQQDKSGLPNDRFSAERPEGSISTLTIQRTEQRDSAMYRCASSRGLAGNEQFFGPGTRLTVL.

This clone was seen a handful of times. The CDR3 region is CASSPTGGGEKLFF. In DNA, the CDR3 is TGTGCCAGCAGCCCGACAGGGGGAGGGGAAAAACTGTTTTTT. This chain connects TRBV21-1 to TRBJ1-4; TRBD1, the table's D call, was not compared with the DNA. TRBV21-1 is noted as a pseudogene. This CDR3 contains 14 residues.

V gene TRBV11-3 combines with J gene TRBJ2-1; maybe TRBD2 (7 bases). Trimming took off 4 bases at V and 7 bases at J, with 17 bases between the two ends. This CDR3 has 15 amino acids. The germline gives CDR1 SGHNT, CDR2 YENEEA. This CDR3 is CASSSTSVRGNEQFF. CDR3 DNA sequence: TGTGCCAGCAGCTCAACTAGCGTTAGGGGGAATGAGCAGTTCTTC.

The chain employs TRBV4-2 and TRBJ2-5; D remains unclear. CDR1 is LGHNA, CDR2 YNFKEQ, per germline. The CDR3 contains 13 residues. The germline V and J ends were trimmed by 5 bases and 5 bases, with 12 bases remaining between them. The DNA of the CDR3 is TGTGCCAGCAGCTTGCGGTACACGGAGACCCAGTACTTC. Translation: CASSLRYTETQYF.

The J gene is TRBJ2-2, the V gene TRBV23-1, with D hard to call. TRBV23-1 belongs to the ORF category, with a function that is uncertain. The CDR3 contains 10 residues. Trimming pared 7 bases from V and 6 bases from J, leaving 3 bases between. The CDR3 bases are TGCGCCAGCACATCCGGGGAGCTGTTTTTT. This gives the protein CASTSGELFF.

This sequence joins TRBV27 and TRBJ2-5, with no clear D. The CDR3 sequence is 13 residues long. The germline V gene has CDR1 MNHEY and CDR2 SMNVEV (reference sequence). Deletions cut 5 bases from V and 4 bases from J, with 11 bases between. CDR3 in amino acids: CASSVRRGETQYF. CDR3 DNA sequence: TGTGCCAGCAGTGTACGCCGAGGAGAGACCCAGTACTTC.

This clone was seen a few times. The rearrangement uses TRBV4-3 and TRBJ2-6, with a weak D call TRBD2 (6 bases). The V gene's germline CDR1 is LGHNA and CDR2 YSLEER. This CDR3 comprises 17 residues. V lost 0 bases and J 0 bases, leaving 9 bases between the germline ends. The CDR3 spells CASSQDAGYSGANVLTF. In DNA, the CDR3 is TGCGCCAGCAGCCAAGACGCGGGGTACTCTGGGGCCAACGTCCTGACTTTC.

This sequence joins TRBV7-9 and TRBJ2-5; 12 bases are shared with TRBD1. J lost 7 bases, V lost 5 bases, and 11 bases had no gene match. Germline V gene sequence: CDR1 SEHNR, CDR2 FQNEAQ (reference sequence). The CDR3 has 16 amino acids. CDR3 nucleotides: TGTGCCAGCAGCCCGTCCGCGGGACAGGGGGCTCGGACCCAGTACTTC. Translating gives CASSPSAGQGARTQYF.

A single count supports this clone. This chain uses TRBV7-3 with TRBJ1-1, with D possibly being TRBD1 (6 bases). V was cut by 5 bases and J by 1 base, with 11 bases left in between. The CDR3 has 14 amino acids. Germline V gives CDR1 SGHTA, CDR2 FQGTGA. DNA for the CDR3: TGTGCCAGCAGCCCCCTGACAGGGAACACTGAAGCTTTCTTT. Translated, it gives CASSPLTGNTEAFF.

This chain joins TRBV7-2 and TRBJ2-1; perhaps TRBD1 as D (6 bases). This CDR3 has 14 amino acids. The V end lost 5 bases, the J end lost 7 bases, and 15 bases lay between the germline ends. CDR1 is SGHTA, CDR2 FQGNSA, per germline. For the CDR3, the DNA is TGTGCCAGCAGCGAAAGGGGGACGCAAAATGAGCAGTTCTTC. This gives the protein CASSERGTQNEQFF.

The chain has TRBV21-1 and TRBJ2-3; TRBD2 is the table's D call, not checked against the DNA. TRBV21-1 is a pseudogene locus. The CDR3 contains 16 residues. As DNA, the CDR3 is TGTGCCAGCAGCAAAGCCGCGCGGGAGGTCATAGATACGCAGTATTTT. This gives the protein CASSKAAREVIDTQYF.

V and J are TRBV7-2 and TRBJ2-7; 8 bases line up with TRBD2. Germline CDR1 reads SGHTA; CDR2 reads FQGNSA. There are 16 residues in the CDR3. V shed 0 bases, J shed 4 bases, and the junction held 8 bases outside the gene matches. CDR3 nucleotides: TGTGCCAGCAGCTTAGCGAGGGCTAGCGGGCTTTACGAGCAGTACTTC. It specifies CASSLARASGLYEQYF.

The J gene is TRBJ2-1, the V gene TRBV21-1; TRBD1, the table's D call, was not compared with the DNA. TRBV21-1 is labeled a pseudogene. This CDR3 has 19 amino acids. The CDR3 here is CASSRSKSRGQTIFNEQFF. For the CDR3, the DNA is TGTGCCAGCAGCAGATCTAAAAGCCGGGGACAGACAATTTTCAATGAGCAGTTCTTC.